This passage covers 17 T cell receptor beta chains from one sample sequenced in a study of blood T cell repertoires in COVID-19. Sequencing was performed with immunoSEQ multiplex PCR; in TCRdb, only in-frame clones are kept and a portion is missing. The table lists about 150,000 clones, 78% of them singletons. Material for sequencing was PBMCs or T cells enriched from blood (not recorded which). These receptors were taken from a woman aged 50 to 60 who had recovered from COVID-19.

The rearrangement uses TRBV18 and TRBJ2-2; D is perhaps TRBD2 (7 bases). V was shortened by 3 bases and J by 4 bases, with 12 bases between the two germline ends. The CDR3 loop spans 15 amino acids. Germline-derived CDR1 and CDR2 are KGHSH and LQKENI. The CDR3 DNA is TGTGCCAGCTCACCTTACGGGGGGCTCACCGGGGAGCTGTTTTTT. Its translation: CASSPYGGLTGELFF. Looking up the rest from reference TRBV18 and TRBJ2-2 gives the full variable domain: NAGVMQNPRHLVRRRGQEARLRCSPMKGHSHVYWYRQLPEEGLKFMVYLQKENIIDESGMPKERFSAEFPKEGPSILRIQQVVRGDSAAYFCASSPYGGLTGELFFGEGSRLTVL.

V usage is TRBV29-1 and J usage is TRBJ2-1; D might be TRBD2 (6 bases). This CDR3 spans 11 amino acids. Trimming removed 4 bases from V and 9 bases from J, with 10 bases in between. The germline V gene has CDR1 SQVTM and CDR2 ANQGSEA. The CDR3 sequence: CSVGWGGEQFF. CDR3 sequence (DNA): TGCAGCGTTGGGTGGGGAGGTGAGCAGTTCTTC.

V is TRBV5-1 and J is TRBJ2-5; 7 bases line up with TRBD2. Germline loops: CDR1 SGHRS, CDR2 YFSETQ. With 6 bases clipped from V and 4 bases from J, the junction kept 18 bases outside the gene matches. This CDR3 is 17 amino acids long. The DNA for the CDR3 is TGCGCCAGCACCCAGGAAACGACTAGCACTGGGGGAGAGACCCAGTACTTC. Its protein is CASTQETTSTGGETQYF.

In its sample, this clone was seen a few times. The CDR3 bases are TGTGCCAGCAGTTACCGAGCGGGGGGCGGCCCAGATACGCAGTATTTT. It is translated as CASSYRAGGGPDTQYF. This chain connects TRBV6-5 to TRBJ2-3; TRBD2 aligns across 9 bases. Per germline, CDR1 MNHEY and CDR2 SVGAGI. The CDR3 runs 16 residues. The J segment lost 4 bases and the V segment lost 2 bases, leaving 7 bases of the junction unmatched.

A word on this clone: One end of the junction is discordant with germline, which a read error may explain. The CDR3 DNA reads as TGTGCCAGCAGTTACCCCCCGACAGCTATTTTT. This translates into CASSYPPTAIF. The chain uses TRBV6-5 and TRBJ2-3; possible D gene TRBD1, 5 bases. Germline CDR1 MNHEY, CDR2 SVGAGI. There are 11 residues in the CDR3.

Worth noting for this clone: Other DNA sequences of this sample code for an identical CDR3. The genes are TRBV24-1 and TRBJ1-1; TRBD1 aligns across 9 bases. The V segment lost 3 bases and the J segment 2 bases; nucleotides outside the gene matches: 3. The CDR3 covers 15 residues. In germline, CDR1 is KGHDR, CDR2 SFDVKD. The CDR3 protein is CATSDPTGGNTEAFF. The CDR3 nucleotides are TGTGCCACCAGTGATCCAACAGGGGGCAACACTGAAGCTTTCTTT.

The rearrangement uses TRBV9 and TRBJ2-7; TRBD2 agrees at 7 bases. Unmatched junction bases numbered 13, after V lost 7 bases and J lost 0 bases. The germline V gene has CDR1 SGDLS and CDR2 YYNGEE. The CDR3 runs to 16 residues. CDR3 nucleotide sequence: TGTGCCAGCGCCCTTACAGCGGGGTCTAGCTCCTACGAGCAGTACTTC. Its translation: CASALTAGSSSYEQYF.

CDR3 nucleotides: TGCGCCAGCAGTCACCCGTGGACAGGGGAGTCAACAGATACGCAGTATTTT. Residues: CASSHPWTGESTDTQYF. The J gene is TRBJ2-3, the V gene TRBV23-1; 9 bases line up with TRBD1. TRBV23-1 falls under the ORF class, with uncertain function. The J segment lost 3 bases and the V segment lost 3 bases, leaving 10 bases of the junction unmatched. CDR3 length: 17 amino acids.

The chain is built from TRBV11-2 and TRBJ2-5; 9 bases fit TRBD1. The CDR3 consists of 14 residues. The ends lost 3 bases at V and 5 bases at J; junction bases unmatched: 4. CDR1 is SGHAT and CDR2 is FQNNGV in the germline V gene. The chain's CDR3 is CASSFTGGGETQYF. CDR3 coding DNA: TGTGCCAGCAGCTTTACAGGGGGCGGTGAGACCCAGTACTTC.

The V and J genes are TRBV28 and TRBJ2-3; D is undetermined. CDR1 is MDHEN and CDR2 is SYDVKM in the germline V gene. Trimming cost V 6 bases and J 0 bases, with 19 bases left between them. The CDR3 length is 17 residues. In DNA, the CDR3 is TGTGCCAGCAGCTCCCCCATAACTTTCCCTAGCACAGATACGCAGTATTTT. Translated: CASSSPITFPSTDTQYF.

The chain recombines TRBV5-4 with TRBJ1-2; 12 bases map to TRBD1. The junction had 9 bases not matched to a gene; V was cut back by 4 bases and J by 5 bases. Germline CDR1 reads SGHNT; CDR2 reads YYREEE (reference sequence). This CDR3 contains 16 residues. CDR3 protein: CASSGGTGGAGYGYTF. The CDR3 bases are TGTGCCAGCAGCGGGGGGACAGGGGGCGCAGGGTATGGCTACACCTTC.

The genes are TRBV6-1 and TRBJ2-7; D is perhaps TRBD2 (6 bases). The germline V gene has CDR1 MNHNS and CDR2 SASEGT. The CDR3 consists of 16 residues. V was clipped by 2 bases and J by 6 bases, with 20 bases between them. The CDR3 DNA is TGTGCCAGCAGTGAATTACCCGGAGGGCGGGATGGCGAGCAGTACGTC. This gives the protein CASSELPGGRDGEQYV.

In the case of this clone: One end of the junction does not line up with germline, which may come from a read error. In DNA form, the CDR3 reads TGTGCCACCAGTTCAGGGGCCACAGGGTTTCTCTTT. It is translated as CATSSGATGFLF. This chain connects TRBV24-1 to TRBJ1-1; possibly TRBD1 for D (6 bases). The CDR3 length is 12 residues. In germline, CDR1 is KGHDR, CDR2 SFDVKD.

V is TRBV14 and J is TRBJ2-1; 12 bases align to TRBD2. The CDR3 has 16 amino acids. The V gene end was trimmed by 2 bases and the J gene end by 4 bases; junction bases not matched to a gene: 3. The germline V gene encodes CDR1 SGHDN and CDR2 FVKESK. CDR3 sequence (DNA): TGTGCCAGCAGCCAATGGCTAGCGGGGGGGTACAATGAGCAGTTCTTC. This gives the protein CASSQWLAGGYNEQFF.

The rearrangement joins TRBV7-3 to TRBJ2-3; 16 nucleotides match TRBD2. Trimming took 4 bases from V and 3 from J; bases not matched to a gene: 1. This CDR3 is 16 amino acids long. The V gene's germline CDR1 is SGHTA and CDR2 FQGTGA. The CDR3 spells CASSWGLAGGTDTQYF. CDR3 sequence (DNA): TGTGCCAGCAGCTGGGGACTAGCGGGGGGGACAGATACGCAGTATTTT.

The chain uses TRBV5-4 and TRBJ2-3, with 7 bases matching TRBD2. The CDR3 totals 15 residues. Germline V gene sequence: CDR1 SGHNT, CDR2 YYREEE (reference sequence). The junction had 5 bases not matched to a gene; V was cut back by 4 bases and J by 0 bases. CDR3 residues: CASSPGGASTDTQYF. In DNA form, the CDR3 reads TGTGCCAGCAGCCCGGGAGGCGCTAGCACAGATACGCAGTATTTT.

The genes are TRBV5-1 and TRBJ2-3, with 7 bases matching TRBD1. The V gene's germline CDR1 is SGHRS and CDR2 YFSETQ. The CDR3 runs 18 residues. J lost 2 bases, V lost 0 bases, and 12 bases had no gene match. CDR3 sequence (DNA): TGCGCCAGCAGCTTGGCCGGCATAGGACAGGTAAACACAGATACGCAGTATTTT. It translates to CASSLAGIGQVNTDTQYF. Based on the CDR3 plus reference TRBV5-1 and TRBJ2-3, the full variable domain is KAGVTQTPRYLIKTRGQQVTLSCSPISGHRSVSWYQQTPGQGLQFLFEYFSETQRNKGNFPGRFSGRQFSNSRSEMNVSTLELGDSALYLCASSLAGIGQVNTDTQYFGPGTRLTVL.